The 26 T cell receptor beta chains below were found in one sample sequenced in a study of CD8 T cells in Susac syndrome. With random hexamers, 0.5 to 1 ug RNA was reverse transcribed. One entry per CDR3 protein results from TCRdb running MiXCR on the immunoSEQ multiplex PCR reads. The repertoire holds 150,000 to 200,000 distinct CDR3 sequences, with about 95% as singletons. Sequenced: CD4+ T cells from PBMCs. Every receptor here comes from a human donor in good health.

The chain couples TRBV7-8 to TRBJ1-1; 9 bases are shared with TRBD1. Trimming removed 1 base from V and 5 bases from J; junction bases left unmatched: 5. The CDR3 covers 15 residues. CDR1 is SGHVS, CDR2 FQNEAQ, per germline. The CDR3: CASSLGWTGETEAFF. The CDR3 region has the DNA TGTGCCAGCAGCTTAGGGTGGACAGGGGAAACTGAAGCTTTCTTT.

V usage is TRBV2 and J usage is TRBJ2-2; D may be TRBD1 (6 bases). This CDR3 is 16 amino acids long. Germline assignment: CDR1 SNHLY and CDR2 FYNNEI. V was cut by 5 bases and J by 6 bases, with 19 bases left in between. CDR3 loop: CASSPQGSTGSGELFF. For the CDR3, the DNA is TGTGCCAGCAGTCCCCAAGGGTCTACAGGGTCCGGGGAGCTGTTTTTT.

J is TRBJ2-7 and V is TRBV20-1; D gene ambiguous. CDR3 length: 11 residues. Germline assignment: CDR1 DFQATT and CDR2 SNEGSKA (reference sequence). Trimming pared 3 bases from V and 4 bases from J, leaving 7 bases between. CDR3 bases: TGCAGTGCTAGCGTCCTTTACGAGCAGTACTTC. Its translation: CSASVLYEQYF.

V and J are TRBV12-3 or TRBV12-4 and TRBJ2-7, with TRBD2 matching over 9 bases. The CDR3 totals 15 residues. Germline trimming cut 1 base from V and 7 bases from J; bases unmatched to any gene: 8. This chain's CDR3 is CASSLGALAGVEQYF. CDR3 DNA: TGTGCCAGCAGTTTAGGGGCATTAGCGGGAGTTGAGCAGTACTTC.

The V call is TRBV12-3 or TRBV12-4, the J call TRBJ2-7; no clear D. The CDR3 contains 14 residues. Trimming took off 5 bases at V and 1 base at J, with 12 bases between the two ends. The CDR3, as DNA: TGTGCCAGCAGTAACCGGGCAGATTCCTACGAGCAGTACTTC. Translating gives CASSNRADSYEQYF.

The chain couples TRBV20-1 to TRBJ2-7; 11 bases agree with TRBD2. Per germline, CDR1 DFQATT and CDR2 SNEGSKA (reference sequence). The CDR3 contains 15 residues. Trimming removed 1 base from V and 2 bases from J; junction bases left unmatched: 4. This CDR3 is CSARVPSGRPYEQYF. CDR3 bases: TGCAGTGCTAGAGTGCCTAGCGGGAGGCCCTACGAGCAGTACTTC.

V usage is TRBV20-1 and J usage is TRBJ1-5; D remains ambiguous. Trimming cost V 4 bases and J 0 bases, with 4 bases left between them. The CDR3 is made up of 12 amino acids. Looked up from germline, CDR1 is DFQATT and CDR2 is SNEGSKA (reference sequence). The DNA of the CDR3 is TGCAGTGCTAAGAATAGCAATCAGCCCCAGCATTTT. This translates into CSAKNSNQPQHF.

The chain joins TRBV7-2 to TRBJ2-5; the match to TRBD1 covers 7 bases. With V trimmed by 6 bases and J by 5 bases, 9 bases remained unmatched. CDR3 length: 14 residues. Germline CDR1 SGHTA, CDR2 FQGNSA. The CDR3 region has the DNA TGTGCCAGCAGTCTCGACAGGGTTGGGGAGACCCAGTACTTC. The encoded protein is CASSLDRVGETQYF.

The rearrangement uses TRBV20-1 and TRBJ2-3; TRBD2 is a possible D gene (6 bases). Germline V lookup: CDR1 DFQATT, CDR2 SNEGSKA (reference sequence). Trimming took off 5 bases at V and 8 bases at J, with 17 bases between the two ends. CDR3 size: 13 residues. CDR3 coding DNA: TGCAGTGCTGTCCCGGGACTCCCCAGTACGCAGTATTTT. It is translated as CSAVPGLPSTQYF.

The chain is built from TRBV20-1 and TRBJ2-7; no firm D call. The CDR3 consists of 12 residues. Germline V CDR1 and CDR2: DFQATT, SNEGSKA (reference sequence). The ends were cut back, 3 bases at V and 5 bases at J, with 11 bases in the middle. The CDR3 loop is CSASGTAHEQYF. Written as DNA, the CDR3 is TGCAGTGCTAGTGGTACAGCCCACGAGCAGTACTTC.

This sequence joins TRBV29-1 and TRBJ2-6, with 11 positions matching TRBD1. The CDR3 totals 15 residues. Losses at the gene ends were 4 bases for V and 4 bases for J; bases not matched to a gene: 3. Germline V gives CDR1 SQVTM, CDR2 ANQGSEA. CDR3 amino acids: CSVGTGGNGANVLTF. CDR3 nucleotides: TGCAGCGTTGGGACAGGGGGCAACGGGGCCAACGTCCTGACTTTC.

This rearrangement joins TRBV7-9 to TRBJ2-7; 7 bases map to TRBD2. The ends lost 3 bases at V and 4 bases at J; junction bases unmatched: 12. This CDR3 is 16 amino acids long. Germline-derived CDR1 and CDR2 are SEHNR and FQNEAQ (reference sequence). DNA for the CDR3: TGTGCCAGCAGCTTTCTCGGGGGAGGGCCCGGGTACGAGCAGTACTTC. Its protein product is CASSFLGGGPGYEQYF. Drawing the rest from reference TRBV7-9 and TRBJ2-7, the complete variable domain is DTGVSQNPRHKITKRGQNVTFRCDPISEHNRLYWYRQTLGQGPEFLTYFQNEAQLEKSRLLSDRFSAERPKGSFSTLEIQRTEQGDSAMYLCASSFLGGGPGYEQYFGPGTRLTVT.

This CDR3 is CSARRLPTQYF. The CDR3 DNA follows: TGCAGTGCTAGACGACTACCTACGCAGTATTTT. The rearrangement links TRBV20-1 to TRBJ2-3; D perhaps matches TRBD2 (5 bases). The V end lost 2 bases, the J end lost 8 bases, and 8 bases lay between the germline ends. The CDR3 sequence is 11 residues long. The germline CDR1 and CDR2 sequences are DFQATT and SNEGSKA (reference sequence).

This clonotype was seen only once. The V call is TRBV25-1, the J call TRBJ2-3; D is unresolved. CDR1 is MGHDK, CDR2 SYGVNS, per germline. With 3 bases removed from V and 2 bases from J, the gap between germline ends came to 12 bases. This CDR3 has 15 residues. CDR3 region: CASSESVLDTDTQYF. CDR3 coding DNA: TGTGCCAGCAGTGAGTCGGTTTTGGACACAGATACGCAGTATTTT.

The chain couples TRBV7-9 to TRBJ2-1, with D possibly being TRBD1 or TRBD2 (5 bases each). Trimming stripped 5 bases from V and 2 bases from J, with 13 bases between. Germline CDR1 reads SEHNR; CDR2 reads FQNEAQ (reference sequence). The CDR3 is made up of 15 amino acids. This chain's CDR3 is CASSPERGTYNEQFF. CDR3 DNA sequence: TGTGCCAGCAGCCCGGAGAGGGGCACCTACAATGAGCAGTTCTTC. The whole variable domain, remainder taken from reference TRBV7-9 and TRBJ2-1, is DTGVSQNPRHKITKRGQNVTFRCDPISEHNRLYWYRQTLGQGPEFLTYFQNEAQLEKSRLLSDRFSAERPKGSFSTLEIQRTEQGDSAMYLCASSPERGTYNEQFFGPGTRLTVL.

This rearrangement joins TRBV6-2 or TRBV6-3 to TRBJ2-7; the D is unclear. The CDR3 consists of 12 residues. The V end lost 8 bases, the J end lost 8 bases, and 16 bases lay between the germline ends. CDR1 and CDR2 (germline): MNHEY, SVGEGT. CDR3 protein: CASETSPTKQYF. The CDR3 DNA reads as TGTGCCAGCGAAACTTCACCTACGAAGCAGTACTTC.

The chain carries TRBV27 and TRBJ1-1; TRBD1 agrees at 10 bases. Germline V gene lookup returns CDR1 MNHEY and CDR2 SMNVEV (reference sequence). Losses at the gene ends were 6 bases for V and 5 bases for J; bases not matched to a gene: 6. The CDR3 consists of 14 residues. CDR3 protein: CASRDRGRRTEAFF. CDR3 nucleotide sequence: TGTGCCAGCAGAGACAGGGGGCGACGGACTGAAGCTTTCTTT.

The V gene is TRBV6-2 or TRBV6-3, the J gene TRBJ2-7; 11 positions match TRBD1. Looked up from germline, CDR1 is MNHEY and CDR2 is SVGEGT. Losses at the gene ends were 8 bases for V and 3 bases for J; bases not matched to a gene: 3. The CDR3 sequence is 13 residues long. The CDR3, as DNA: TGTGCCAGCCGGGGACAGGGGGACTACGAGCAGTACTTC. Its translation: CASRGQGDYEQYF.

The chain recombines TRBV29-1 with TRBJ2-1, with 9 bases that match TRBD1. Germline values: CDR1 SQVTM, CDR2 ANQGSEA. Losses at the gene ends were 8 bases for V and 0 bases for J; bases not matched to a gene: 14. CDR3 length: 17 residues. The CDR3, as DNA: TGCAGCCTTCGGGGACAGGGAGCTAGCGGCTCCTACAATGAGCAGTTCTTC. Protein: CSLRGQGASGSYNEQFF.

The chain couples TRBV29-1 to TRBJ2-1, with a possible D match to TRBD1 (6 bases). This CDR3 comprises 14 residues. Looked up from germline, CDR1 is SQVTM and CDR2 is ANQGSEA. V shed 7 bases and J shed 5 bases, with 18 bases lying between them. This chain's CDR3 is CSALRGQMNNEQFF. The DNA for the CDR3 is TGCAGCGCCCTCCGGGGACAAATGAACAATGAGCAGTTCTTC.

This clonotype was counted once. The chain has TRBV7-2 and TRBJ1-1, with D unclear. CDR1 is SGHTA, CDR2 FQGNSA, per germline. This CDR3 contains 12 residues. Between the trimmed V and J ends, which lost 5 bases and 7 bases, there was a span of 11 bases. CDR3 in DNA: TGTGCCAGCAGCCTCGACCTCTTTGAAGCTTTCTTT. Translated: CASSLDLFEAFF.

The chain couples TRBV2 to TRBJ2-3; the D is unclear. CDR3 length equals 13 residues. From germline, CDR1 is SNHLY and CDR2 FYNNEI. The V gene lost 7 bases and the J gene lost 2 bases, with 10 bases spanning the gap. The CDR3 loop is CASTSGYTDTQYF. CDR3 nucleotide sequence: TGTGCCAGCACGTCAGGCTACACAGATACGCAGTATTTT.

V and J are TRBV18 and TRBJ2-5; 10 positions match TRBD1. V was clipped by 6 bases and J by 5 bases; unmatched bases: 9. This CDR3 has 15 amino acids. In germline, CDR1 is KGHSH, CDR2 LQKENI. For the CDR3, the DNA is TGTGCCAGCTCCCGAGGACAGGGGGTTCGGGAGACCCAGTACTTC. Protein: CASSRGQGVRETQYF.

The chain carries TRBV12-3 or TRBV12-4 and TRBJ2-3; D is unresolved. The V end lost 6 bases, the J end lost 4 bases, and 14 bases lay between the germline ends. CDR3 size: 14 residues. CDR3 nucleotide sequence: TGTGCCAGCAGCCCCACTCATACCGCAGATACGCAGTATTTT. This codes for CASSPTHTADTQYF.

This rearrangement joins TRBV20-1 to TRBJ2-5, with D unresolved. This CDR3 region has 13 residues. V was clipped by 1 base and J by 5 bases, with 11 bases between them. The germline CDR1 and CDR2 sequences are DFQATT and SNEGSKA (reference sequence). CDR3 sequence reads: CSARGPSRETQYF. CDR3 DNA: TGCAGTGCTAGAGGGCCTAGTAGGGAGACCCAGTACTTC.

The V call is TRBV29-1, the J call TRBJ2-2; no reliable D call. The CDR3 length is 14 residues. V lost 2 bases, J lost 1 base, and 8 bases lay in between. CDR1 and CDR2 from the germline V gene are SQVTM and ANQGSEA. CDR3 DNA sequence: TGCAGCGTTGAATCGGCGCTGAACACCGGGGAGCTGTTTTTT. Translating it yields CSVESALNTGELFF.